This entry is about one T cell receptor (beta chain). The table came from immunoSEQ multiplex PCR; TCRdb's copy has only in-frame clones and leaves some out. The sample has 250,000 to 300,000 clones; approximately 90% are singletons. Trimming took 1 base from V and 5 from J, leaving 8 bases between them. The germline CDR1 and CDR2 sequences are KGHSH and LQKENI. This CDR3 has 13 amino acids. The entry originates in a study of blood T cell repertoires in COVID-19. The clonotype was recovered from a man aged 35-49 years who had recovered from COVID-19. The J gene is TRBJ2-5, the V gene TRBV18; a weak D match, TRBD2 (5 bases). Sequencing was carried out using PBMCs or T cells enriched from blood (not recorded which). The chain's CDR3 is CASSPQTKETQYF. In nucleotides, the CDR3 is TGTGCCAGCTCACCACAGACTAAGGAGACCCAGTACTTC.